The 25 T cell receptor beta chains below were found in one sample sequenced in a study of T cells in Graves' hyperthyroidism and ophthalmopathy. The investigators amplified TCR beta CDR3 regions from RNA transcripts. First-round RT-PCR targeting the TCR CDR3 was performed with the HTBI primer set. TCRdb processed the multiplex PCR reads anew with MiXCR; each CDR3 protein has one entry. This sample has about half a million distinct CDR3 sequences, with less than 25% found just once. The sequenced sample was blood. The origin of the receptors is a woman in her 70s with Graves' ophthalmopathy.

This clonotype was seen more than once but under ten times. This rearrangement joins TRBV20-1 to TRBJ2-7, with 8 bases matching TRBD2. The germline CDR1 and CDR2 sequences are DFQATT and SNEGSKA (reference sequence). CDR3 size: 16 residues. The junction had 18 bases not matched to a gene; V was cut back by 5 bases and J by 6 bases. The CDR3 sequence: CSARRGGSGGSSEQYF. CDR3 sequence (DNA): TGCAGTGCTCGCCGGGGGGGCAGCGGTGGCTCTTCCGAGCAGTACTTC.

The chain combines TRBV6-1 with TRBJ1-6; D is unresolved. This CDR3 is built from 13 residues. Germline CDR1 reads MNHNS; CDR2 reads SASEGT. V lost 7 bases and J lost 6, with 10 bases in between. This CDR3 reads CASKGHLNSPLHF. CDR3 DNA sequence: TGTGCCAGCAAAGGGCACCTTAATTCACCCCTCCACTTT.

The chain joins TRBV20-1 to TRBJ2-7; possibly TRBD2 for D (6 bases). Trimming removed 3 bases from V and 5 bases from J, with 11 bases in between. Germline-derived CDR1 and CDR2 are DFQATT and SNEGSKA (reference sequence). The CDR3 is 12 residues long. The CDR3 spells CSASPRLDEQYF. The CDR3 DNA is TGCAGTGCTAGCCCAAGACTAGACGAGCAGTACTTC.

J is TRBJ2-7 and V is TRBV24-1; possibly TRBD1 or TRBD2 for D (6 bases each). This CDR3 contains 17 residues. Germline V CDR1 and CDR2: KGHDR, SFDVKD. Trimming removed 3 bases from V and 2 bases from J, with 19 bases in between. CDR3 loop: CATSDRGGTQRTYEQYF. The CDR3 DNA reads TGTGCCACCAGTGATAGAGGGGGGACACAACGAACCTACGAGCAGTACTTC.

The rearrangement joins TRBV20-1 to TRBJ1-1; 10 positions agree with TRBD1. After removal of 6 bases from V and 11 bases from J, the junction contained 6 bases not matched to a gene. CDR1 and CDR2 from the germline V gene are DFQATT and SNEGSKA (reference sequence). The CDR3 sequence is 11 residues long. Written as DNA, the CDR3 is TGCAGTGCCCCGACAGGGGGCGAGGCTTTCTTT. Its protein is CSAPTGGEAFF.

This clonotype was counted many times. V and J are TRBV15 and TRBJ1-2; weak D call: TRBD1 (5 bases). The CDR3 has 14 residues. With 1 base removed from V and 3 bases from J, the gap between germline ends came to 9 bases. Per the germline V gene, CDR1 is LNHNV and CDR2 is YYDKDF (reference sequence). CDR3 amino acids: CATSRGGRDYGYTF. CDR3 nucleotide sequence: TGTGCCACCAGCAGAGGAGGCAGGGACTATGGCTACACCTTC.

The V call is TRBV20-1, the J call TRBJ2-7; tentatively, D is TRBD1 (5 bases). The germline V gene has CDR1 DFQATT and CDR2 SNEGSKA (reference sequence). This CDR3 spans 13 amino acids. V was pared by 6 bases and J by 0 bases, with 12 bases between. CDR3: CSARGLSSYEQYF. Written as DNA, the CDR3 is TGCAGTGCAAGGGGTCTAAGCTCCTACGAGCAGTACTTC.

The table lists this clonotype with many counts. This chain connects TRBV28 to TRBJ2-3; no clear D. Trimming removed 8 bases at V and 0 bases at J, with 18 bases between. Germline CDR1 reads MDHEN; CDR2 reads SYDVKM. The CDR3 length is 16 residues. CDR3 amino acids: CASPPYYPRSTDTQYF. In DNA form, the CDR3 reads TGTGCCAGCCCCCCTTATTACCCACGGAGCACAGATACGCAGTATTTT.

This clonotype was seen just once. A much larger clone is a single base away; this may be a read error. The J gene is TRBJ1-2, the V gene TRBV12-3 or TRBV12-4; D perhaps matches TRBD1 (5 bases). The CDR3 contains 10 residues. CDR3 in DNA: TGTGTCAGCAGGGACTATGGCTACACCTTC. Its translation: CVSRDYGYTF.

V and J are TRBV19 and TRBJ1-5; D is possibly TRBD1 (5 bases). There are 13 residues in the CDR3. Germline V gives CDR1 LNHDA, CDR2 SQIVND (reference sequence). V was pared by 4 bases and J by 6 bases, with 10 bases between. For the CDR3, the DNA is TGTGCCAGTAGTAGAGGGGCGTTTCAGCCCCAGCATTTT. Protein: CASSRGAFQPQHF.

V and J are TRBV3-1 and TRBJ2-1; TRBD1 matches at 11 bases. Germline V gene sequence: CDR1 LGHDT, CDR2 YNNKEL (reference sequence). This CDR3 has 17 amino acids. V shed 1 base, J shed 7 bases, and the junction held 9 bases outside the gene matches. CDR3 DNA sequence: TGTGCCAGCAGCCAAGCGGCCTTAGGACAGGGGGCAAATGAGCAGTTCTTC. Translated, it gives CASSQAALGQGANEQFF.

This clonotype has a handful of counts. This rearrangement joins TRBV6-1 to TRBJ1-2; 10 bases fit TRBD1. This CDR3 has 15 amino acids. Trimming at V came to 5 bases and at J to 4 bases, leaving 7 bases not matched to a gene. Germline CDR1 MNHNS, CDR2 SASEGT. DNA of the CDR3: TGTGCCAGCAGTTTAGTGACAGGGGGCGGCTATGGCTACACCTTC. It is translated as CASSLVTGGGYGYTF.

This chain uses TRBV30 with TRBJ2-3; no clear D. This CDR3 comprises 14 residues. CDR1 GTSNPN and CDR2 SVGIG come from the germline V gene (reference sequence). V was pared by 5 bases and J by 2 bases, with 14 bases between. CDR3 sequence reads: CAWRQDGYTDTQYF. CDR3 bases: TGTGCCTGGCGCCAGGACGGATACACAGATACGCAGTATTTT.

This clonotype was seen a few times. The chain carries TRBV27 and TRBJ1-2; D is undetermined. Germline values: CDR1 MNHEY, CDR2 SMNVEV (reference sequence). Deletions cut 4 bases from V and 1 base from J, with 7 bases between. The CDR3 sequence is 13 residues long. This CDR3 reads CASSSHINYGYTF. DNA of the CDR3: TGTGCCAGCAGTTCCCACATTAACTATGGCTACACCTTC.

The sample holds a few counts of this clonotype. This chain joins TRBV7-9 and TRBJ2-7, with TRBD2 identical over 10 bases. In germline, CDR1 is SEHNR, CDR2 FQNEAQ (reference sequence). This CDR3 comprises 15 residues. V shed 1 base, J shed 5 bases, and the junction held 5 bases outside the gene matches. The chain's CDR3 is CASSLGAGGPNEQYF. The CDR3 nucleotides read TGTGCCAGCAGCTTAGGAGCGGGAGGGCCTAACGAGCAGTACTTC. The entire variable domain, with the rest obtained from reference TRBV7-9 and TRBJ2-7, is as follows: DTGVSQNPRHKITKRGQNVTFRCDPISEHNRLYWYRQTLGQGPEFLTYFQNEAQLEKSRLLSDRFSAERPKGSFSTLEIQRTEQGDSAMYLCASSLGAGGPNEQYFGPGTRLTVT.

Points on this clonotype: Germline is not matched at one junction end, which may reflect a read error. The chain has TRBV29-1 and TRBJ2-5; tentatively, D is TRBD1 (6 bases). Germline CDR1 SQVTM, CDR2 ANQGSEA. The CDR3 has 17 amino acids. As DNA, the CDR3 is TGCAGCGTTGAAGATCCATTGTCGGACAGCCACCAAGAGAGCCAGTACTTC. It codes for CSVEDPLSDSHQESQYF.

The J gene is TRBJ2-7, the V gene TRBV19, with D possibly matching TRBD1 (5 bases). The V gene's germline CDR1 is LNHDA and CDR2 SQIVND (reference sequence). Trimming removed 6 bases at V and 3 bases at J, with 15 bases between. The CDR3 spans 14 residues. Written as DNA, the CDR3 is TGTGCCAGTAGCCCCCCAGGACACGACTACGAGCAGTACTTC. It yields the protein CASSPPGHDYEQYF.

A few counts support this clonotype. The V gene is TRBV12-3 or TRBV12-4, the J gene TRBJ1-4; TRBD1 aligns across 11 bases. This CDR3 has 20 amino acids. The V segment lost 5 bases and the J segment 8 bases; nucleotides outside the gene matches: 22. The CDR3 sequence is CASSLQDRGPAGLEEEKLFF. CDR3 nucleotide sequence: TGTGCCAGCAGTCTACAGGACAGGGGGCCGGCCGGGCTCGAAGAAGAAAAACTGTTTTTT.

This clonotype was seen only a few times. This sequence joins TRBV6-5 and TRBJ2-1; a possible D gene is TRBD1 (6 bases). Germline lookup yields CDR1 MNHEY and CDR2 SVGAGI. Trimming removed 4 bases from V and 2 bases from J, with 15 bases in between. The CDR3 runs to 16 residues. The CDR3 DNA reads TGTGCCAGCAGTTCCGCTACAGGGTTGACCTACAATGAGCAGTTCTTC. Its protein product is CASSSATGLTYNEQFF.

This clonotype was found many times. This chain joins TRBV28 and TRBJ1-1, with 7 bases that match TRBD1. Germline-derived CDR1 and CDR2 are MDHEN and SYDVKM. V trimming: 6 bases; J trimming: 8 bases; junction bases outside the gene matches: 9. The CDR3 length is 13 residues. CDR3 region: CASSLGQGVEAFF. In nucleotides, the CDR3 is TGTGCCAGCAGCCTAGGGCAGGGGGTGGAAGCTTTCTTT.

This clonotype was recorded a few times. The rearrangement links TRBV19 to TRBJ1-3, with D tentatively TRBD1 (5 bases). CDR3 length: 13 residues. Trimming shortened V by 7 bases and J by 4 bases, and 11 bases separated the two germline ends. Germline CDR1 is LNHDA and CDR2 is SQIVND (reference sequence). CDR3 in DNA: TGTGCCAGTAATGGACAACGCGGAAACACCATATATTTT. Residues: CASNGQRGNTIYF.

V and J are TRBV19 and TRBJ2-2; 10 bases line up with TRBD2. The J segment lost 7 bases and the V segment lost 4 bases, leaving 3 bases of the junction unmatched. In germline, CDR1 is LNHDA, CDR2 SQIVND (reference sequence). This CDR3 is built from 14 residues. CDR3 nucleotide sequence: TGTGCCAGTAGTAAAGTAGCGGGAGGCGGGGAGCTGTTTTTT. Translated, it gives CASSKVAGGGELFF.

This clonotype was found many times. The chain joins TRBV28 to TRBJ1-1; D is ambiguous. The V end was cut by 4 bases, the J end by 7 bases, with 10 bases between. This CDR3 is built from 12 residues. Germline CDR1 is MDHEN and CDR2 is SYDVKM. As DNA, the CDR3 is TGTGCCAGCAGTTCAAATCGAGATGAAGCTTTCTTT. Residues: CASSSNRDEAFF. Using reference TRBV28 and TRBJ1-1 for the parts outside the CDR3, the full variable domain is DVKVTQSSRYLVKRTGEKVFLECVQDMDHENMFWYRQDPGLGLRLIYFSYDVKMKEKGDIPEGYSVSREKKERFSLILESASTNQTSMYLCASSSNRDEAFFGQGTRLTVV.

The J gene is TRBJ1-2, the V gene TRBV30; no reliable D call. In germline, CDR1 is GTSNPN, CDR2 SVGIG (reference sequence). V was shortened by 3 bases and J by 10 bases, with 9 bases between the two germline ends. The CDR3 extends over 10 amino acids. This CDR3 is CAWRLISYTF. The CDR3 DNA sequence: TGTGCCTGGAGATTAATTTCCTACACCTTC. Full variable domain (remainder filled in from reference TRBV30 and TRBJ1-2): SQTIHQWPATLVQPVGSPLSLECTVEGTSNPNLYWYRQAAGRGLQLLFYSVGIGQISSEVPQNLSASRPQDRQFILSSKKLLLSDSGFYLCAWRLISYTFGSGTRLTVV.

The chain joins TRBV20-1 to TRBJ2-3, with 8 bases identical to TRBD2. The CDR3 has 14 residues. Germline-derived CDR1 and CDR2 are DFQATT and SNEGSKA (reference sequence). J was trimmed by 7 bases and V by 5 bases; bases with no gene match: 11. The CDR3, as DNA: TGCAGTGCTGCATTAGCGGGATTGGCTAATACGCAGTATTTT. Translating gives CSAALAGLANTQYF.